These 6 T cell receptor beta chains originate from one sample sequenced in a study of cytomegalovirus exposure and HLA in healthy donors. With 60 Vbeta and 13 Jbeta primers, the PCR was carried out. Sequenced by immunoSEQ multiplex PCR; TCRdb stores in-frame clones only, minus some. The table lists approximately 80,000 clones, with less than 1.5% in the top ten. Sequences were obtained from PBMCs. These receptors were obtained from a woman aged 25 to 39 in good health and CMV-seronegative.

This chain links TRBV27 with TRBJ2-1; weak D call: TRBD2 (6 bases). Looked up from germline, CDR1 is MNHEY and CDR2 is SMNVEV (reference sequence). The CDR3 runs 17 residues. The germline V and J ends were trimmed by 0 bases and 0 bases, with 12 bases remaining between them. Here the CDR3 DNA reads TGTGCCAGCAGTTTATCGGCTGGGGGGAGCTCCTACAATGAGCAGTTCTTC. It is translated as CASSLSAGGSSYNEQFF.

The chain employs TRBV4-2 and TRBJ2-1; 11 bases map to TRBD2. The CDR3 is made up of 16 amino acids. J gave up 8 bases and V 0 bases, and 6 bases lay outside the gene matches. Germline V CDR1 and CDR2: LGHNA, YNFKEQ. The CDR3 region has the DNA TGTGCCAGCAGCCAAGAGGGTAGCGGGGGGGCCGATGAGCAGTTCTTC. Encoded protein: CASSQEGSGGADEQFF.

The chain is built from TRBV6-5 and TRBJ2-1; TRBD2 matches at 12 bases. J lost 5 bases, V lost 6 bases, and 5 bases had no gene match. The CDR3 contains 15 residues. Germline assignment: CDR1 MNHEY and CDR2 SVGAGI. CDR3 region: CASRPTSGSDNEQFF. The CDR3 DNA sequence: TGTGCCAGCAGGCCGACTAGCGGGAGCGACAATGAGCAGTTCTTC.

The CDR3 loop is CASSWGTGAYEQYF. CDR3 coding DNA: TGCGCCAGCAGCTGGGGGACAGGAGCCTACGAGCAGTACTTC. This rearrangement joins TRBV5-1 to TRBJ2-5; 8 nucleotides agree with TRBD1. The end of the DNA is better explained by TRBJ2-7, so the J call may be wrong. This CDR3 has 14 residues. Germline values: CDR1 SGHRS, CDR2 YFSETQ.

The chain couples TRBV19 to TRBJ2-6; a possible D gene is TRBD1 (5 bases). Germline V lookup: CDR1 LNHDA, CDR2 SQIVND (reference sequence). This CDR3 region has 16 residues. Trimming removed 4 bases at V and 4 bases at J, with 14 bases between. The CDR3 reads CASSTLTVSGANVLTF. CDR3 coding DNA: TGTGCCAGTAGTACCCTGACAGTTTCCGGGGCCAACGTCCTGACTTTC.

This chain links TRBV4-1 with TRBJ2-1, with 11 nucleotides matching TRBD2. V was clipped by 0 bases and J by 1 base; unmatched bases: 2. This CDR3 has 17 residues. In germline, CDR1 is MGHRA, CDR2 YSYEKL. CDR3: CASSQDRTSGSYNEQFF. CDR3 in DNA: TGCGCCAGCAGCCAAGATCGGACTAGCGGGTCCTACAATGAGCAGTTCTTC.